This T cell receptor (beta chain) appears in the sequencing data of a study of T cell repertoires in cytomegalovirus infection. Across the whole study: Public TCR beta signatures marked donors with CMV infection and the matching HLA. General study points: Cumulative frequency of public TCR beta families picked out carriers of CMV plus the relevant HLA.

TCRdb passed the reads through MiXCR, listing each CDR3 protein once. The sample lists fewer than 200,000 distinct CDR3 sequences, roughly a fifth occurring once. This clonotype has ten or more counts. Its antigen remains unknown. V lost 1 base, J lost 4 bases, and 9 bases stayed unmatched. The germline gives CDR1 MGHRA, CDR2 YSYEKL. This CDR3 contains 16 residues. The clonotype originates from a human donor in good health (CMV status not recorded). Some clones in this sample may be carry-over from other donors' samples. This chain links TRBV4-1 with TRBJ1-2; 7 bases agree with TRBD1. The sequencing sample was made of PBMCs. The CDR3 reads CASSQGDGTATYGYTF. DNA for the CDR3: TGCGCCAGCAGCCAAGGTGACGGGACAGCAACCTATGGCTACACCTTC.